The clone carrying this T cell receptor beta chain was found many times. Its antigen is not identified. One entry per CDR3 protein results from TCRdb running MiXCR on the RT-PCR reads. The table includes hundreds of thousands of distinct CDR3 sequences, about 15% detected once. These data are taken from a study of response to subunit inactivated influenza vaccine. Study-level points and caveats: The authors offered the suggestion that each seasonal influenza vaccination recruits few new T cells.

CDR1 is SGHRS, CDR2 YFSETQ, per germline. Trimming stripped 5 bases from V and 0 bases from J, with 11 bases between. The CDR3 loop spans 15 amino acids. The chain has TRBV5-1 and TRBJ1-4; D is undetermined. The sequence came from a man aged 50 to 59 who received an inactivated influenza vaccine. The sample in question was PBMCs from blood, obtained approximately 15 days before vaccination. The CDR3 region has the DNA TGCGCCAGCAGGGAAACTGTAGCAACTAATGAAAAACTGTTTTTT. Translated: CASRETVATNEKLFF.